The entry below gives a single T cell receptor beta chain sequence along with its context. Its target antigen remains unknown. It has no much larger one-base neighbor in the sample; base qualities were not kept. Whole blood was collected in K2EDTA tubes by collaborating institutions according to the institutions' own protocols. For TCRbeta analysis, collaborators shipped samples as frozen whole blood, isolated PBMCs, or DNA extracted from either of those sample types. The CDR3 runs 17 residues from the cysteine to the phenylalanine. Left in the record is the CDR3 DNA by itself, 51 bases read in frame from the first base. The germline V gene sets CDR1 to MNHNS and CDR2 to SASEGT. Trimming leaves V shorter by 2 bases and J shorter by 1 base, with the junction holding 9 bases beyond the gene matches. This record comes from a study of blood T cell repertoires in COVID-19 (TCRdb year 2020). Some background on the complete study: Samples from collaborators originated in the United States, Italy and Spain and spanned both the acute and convalescent phases of COVID-19. Where available, HLA class I and class II types were obtained from metadata supplied by the sample provider rather than from assay-based typing. Samples came from the ongoing ImmuneRACE study (first 160 participants) plus 1,254 subjects from 6 global collaborators. The prospective study material was composed of cDNA or gDNA derived from T cells, B-cell-depleted T cells, or PBMCs. A freely available public database, intended as a resource for researchers studying the immune response to SARS-CoV-2, is where the repertoires were released. A de-identified subject ID, COVID-19 status, age in years and sex were almost always included in the sample metadata. The dataset comprised deeply sampled blood TCRbeta repertoires from subjects exposed to, actively infected with, or recovered from COVID-19. Results the study describes overall, beyond this receptor: The amount of clinical and demographic metadata varied by source and participant and was provided uncurated.

TCRbeta CDR3 regions were amplified from genomic DNA using the immunoSEQ Assay, a bias-controlled multiplex PCR. The authors' analysis ran thus. Nucleated cell counts per sample were estimated from amplification of reference gene primers within the assay. To quantify the absolute abundance of each unique TCRbeta CDR3 rearrangement, sequence reads were collapsed and filtered. For each sample, productive Simpson clonality was calculated by taking the square root of Simpson's diversity index across productive rearrangements. Entries here come from immuneACCESS through TCRdb and include only in-frame sequences with V and J called. Some clones fail to appear in such tables; in the studies checked, an unresolved V gene covers under half of the shortfall, and the cause of the remainder is unknown. V, J and clone size are taken as reported in that table, and D and trimming were inferred from the DNA itself. The sample profile shows 95,000 to 150,000 clones; about 87% of them were found once. The top ten hold less than 30% of the sample.

The sequenced sample consisted of peripheral blood. Here the chain combines TRBV6-1 and TRBJ1-1; the central 8 bases match TRBD1. The TCR comes from a woman between 65 and 79 years old with acute or convalescent COVID-19. The CDR3 corresponds to CASSEIAGGRRNTEAFF. The DNA reads TGTGCCAGCAGTGAAATTGCAGGGGGCAGGAGGAACACTGAAGCTTTCTTT.